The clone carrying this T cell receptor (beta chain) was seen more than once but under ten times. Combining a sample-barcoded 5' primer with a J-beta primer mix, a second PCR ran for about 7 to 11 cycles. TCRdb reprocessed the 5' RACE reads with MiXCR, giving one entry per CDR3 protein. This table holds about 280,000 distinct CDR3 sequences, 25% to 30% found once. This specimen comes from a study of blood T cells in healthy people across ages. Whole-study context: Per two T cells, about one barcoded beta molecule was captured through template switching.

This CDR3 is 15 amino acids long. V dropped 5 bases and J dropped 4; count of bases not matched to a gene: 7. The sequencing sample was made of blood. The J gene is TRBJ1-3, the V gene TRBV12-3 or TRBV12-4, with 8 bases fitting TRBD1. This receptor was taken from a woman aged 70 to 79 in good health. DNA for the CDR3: TGTGCCAGCAGTGAGGACAGGGCGTCAGGAAACACCATATATTTT. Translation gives CASSEDRASGNTIYF.